This T cell receptor beta chain was recorded in a study of blood T cells in healthy people across ages (dated by TCRdb to the mid-2010s). About the investigation overall: In model experiments, template switching captured about one uniquely barcoded TCR beta cDNA molecule for every two T cells. To track age-related changes in TCR beta repertoire diversity, the study relied on deep sequencing normalized with unique cDNA molecular identifiers. The donors were divided into four age groups: young (average roughly 17 years), middle-aged (about 39), aged (under 70) and long-lived (more than 75). Using the same blood draw, the study looked at two additional independent replicas of 1 million unique cDNA reads for two donors, one aged 18 to 30 and the other aged 80 or older.

Relative to germline, V is missing 3 bases and J is missing 4 bases, with 13 bases of the junction outside any gene match. Its CDR3 holds 17 amino acids, cysteine through phenylalanine. Only CDR3 DNA remains: 51 bases, in frame from the first base. This clonotype has only a few counts. The antigen this receptor binds is unknown. There are no base qualities to consult, and no much larger clone falls within one base. The paper as a whole reports these results and caveats: Because profiling used bulk unsorted PBMCs, naive and antigen-experienced compartments could not be compared conclusively. Total diversity estimates from one million sequenced T cells were considered lower bounds and underestimates. A strong correlation was found between observed TCR beta diversity and the percentage of naive T cells measured by flow cytometry. Observed TCR beta diversity per million T cells fell roughly linearly with age, and a significant reduction was already apparent by age around 40. Compared with the aged group, more naive CD4+ T cells, fewer expanded clones and increased TCR diversity were shown by the long-lived group, suggesting age selection. The CMV infection status of donors was not known, potentially confounding age-related changes in expanded clonotypes.

The roughly 42 donors, aged about 6 to 95 years, were systemically healthy Caucasian individuals from Russia. About 10 milliliters of peripheral blood were drawn from each donor into EDTA-treated Vacutainer tubes. Ficoll-Paque density-gradient centrifugation was used to isolate PBMCs, with at least 6.5 million per sample. Trizol reagent was used to extract total RNA from PBMCs, with at least 5.5 micrograms per sample. For every donor, flow cytometry on a PBMC aliquot measured the percentage of naive CD45RAhigh/CD27high T cells. Library prep was done by 5' RACE. The sequencer listed for this sample is Illumina HiSeq 2500. A second PCR of about 6 to 11 cycles was performed with a sample-barcoded 5' primer and a J-beta primer mix. A template-switch 5' adaptor carrying 12 random nucleotides introduced a unique molecular identifier onto each TCR beta cDNA molecule. Each sample yielded at least 2.5 million CDR3-containing paired-end reads. All of the RNA was converted into first-strand cDNA using the Mint cDNA synthesis kit, with a TRBC-specific oligonucleotide serving as the primer. Following uracil-DNA glycosylase treatment, a first 18-cycle PCR with universal primers M1SS and BC2_uni_R was performed on all cDNA. The authors processed their data as follows. For normalization, 1 million high-quality reads, each with a distinct molecular identifier, were randomly selected from each sample. Reads sharing molecular identifiers were discarded rather than binned into consensus sequences. MiTCR, run with a Q25 quality threshold and the strictest error-elimination algorithm, handled CDR3 identification, clonotype clustering and error correction. A nonparametric unseen species model with Euler transformation was used to estimate lower-bound total TCR beta diversity. TCRdb trimmed public reads at Q25 via fastp, called clones via MiXCR and kept in-frame beta chains. Rows are unified per CDR3 protein, each entry keeping the most common DNA and genes. TCRdb's processing, not the authors' own work, is the source of the V and J calls. The sample has about 780,000 distinct CDR3 sequences on record, 20% to 30% of them singletons. The ten largest clones take up around 2.9% of the sample.

These records were also assigned to another study, of T cells of mothers and their children. From the second report: Nine systemically healthy Caucasian individuals served as donors, namely three mothers together with their six children. cDNA synthesis consumed the entire amount of extracted RNA, loaded at 1.5 ug RNA in each 15 ul reaction. In the second PCR, the M1S primer introduced both the sample barcodes and 2-4 random nucleotides. Over 9.5 million TCR beta CDR3 reads were obtained for each mother, and approximately 3 million reads were obtained for each child. Thymic selection similarly shapes TCR recombination output in related and unrelated pairs, with minor effect from inherited differences. Normalized repertoire overlap in related mother-child pairs was always slightly higher than in unrelated mother-child pairs, but the difference was never significant. No persistent microchimeric T cell clones were detected, at a sensitivity of roughly 100 clones per million clonotypes. To look for features that set related mother-child pairs apart from unrelated individuals, the researchers ran deep NGS to compare the TCR beta repertoires of mothers and children. The mean age was 40 +/- 4 years for the mothers and roughly 11 +/- 4 years for the children. Libraries were sequenced on Illumina HiSeq 2000 with 100+100 nt paired-end reads after adapter ligation with NEBNext reagents. To prevent cross-contamination, the mother and child libraries were prepared one month apart and sequenced in separate runs. For each donor, between 500,000 and 2,000,000 distinct TCR beta clonotypes were identified. Naive TCR beta clonotypes were estimated from low-frequency clonotypes matched to each donor's FACS-determined naive share, without sorting.

The TCR comes from a boy younger than 18 in good health. This sequence uses TRBV12-3 or TRBV12-4 and TRBJ1-1, and 8 bases in between align with TRBD1. Sequencing was performed on blood. The nucleotide sequence reads as follows: TGTGCCAGCAGTTTTAGGGGTTTCAGGGGGCGCGGCACTGAAGCTTTCTTT. The translation is CASSFRGFRGRGTEAFF.